Sequencing of this T cell receptor beta chain was carried out in a study of shared clonotypes between healthy human individuals. Study results and caveats: All-four-donor shared clonotypes had higher generation probabilities than non-shared clonotypes did. Sampling was confined to blood; repertoires within tissues likely differ.

As concerns this clone: Antigen: not known.

The authors divided CD4+ cells into CD45RA+ naive and CD45RA-negative memory subsets. The CDR3 is made up of 16 amino acids. The V gene's germline CDR1 is MNHEY and CDR2 SMNVEV (reference sequence). V gave up 6 bases and J gave up 6 bases, with 20 bases separating them. Authors' data handling: With immunoSEQ giving junction-only sequences and no quality scores, filtering differed. The repertoire was sequenced with immunoSEQ multiplex PCR; TCRdb's copy has only in-frame clones and lacks some. The V and J calls and clone size come from that table; D and trimming were worked out from the DNA. The sample lists 2,500,000 or so clones, around 90% occurring once.

The chain combines TRBV27 with TRBJ2-2; possible D gene TRBD2, 7 bases. The source of this sequence is a man between 18 and 29 years old in good health. Some clones in this sample may be carry-over from other donors' samples. The sample consisted of naive CD4+ T cells from PBMCs. The sample's subset: CD45RA+ positively selected. The CDR3 DNA sequence: TGTGCCAGCAGCCGAGGGGGGACTACCAACTCCGGGGAGCTGTTTTTT. Its translation: CASSRGGTTNSGELFF.